The 21 T cell receptor beta chains given below trace back to one sample, sequenced in a study of tumor and adjacent non-tumor tissue in lung cancer. The library came from three nested PCR rounds adapted from ARM-PCR protocols. TCRdb fed the multiplex PCR reads into MiXCR, producing one record per CDR3 protein. Of some 93,000 distinct CDR3 sequences listed, about 72% are singletons. No cell sorting was done before RNA was extracted from the tissue. Sequencing was performed on lung tumor tissue. These receptors were collected from a man aged 60-69 years with non-small cell lung cancer.

A remark on this clonotype: At one end the junction does not follow the germline gene, possibly because of a read error. V usage is TRBV7-9 and J usage is TRBJ2-7, with TRBD2 matching over 8 bases. The CDR3 totals 18 residues. CDR1 SEHNR and CDR2 FQNEAQ come from the germline V gene (reference sequence). CDR3 DNA sequence: TGTGCCAGCAGCCGCATTGGCACTAGCGGAGCCTCCTCCGACGAGCACTACTTC. Protein product: CASSRIGTSGASSDEHYF.

A remark on this clonotype: The junction departs from germline at one end; a sequencing error may be responsible. The genes are TRBV14 and TRBJ1-1; tentative D call: TRBD1 (5 bases). The germline CDR1 and CDR2 sequences are SGHDN and FVKESK. The CDR3 contains 16 residues. CDR3 nucleotides: TGTCCCAGGGAATCAACAGCCGATGGGGGGAGCACTGAAGCTTTCTTT. This translates into CPRESTADGGSTEAFF.

As for this clonotype: Sequence at one end of the junction differs from germline and may be a read error. This rearrangement joins TRBV20-1 to TRBJ2-7, with TRBD2 matching 8 bases. The CDR3 length is 15 residues. Germline lookup yields CDR1 DFQATT and CDR2 SNEGSKA (reference sequence). CDR3 DNA sequence: TGCAGTGGCACTCCAGTTGCGGGAGGAGTCTACGGGCAGTACTTC. Residues: CSGTPVAGGVYGQYF.

This clonotype was detected only once. Germline is not matched at one junction end, which may reflect a read error. The chain has TRBV12-3 or TRBV12-4 and TRBJ2-6, with a tentative D call TRBD2 (6 bases). The CDR3 is made up of 17 amino acids. In DNA form, the CDR3 reads TGTACCAGCAGCCATGGGACTTCTGTCTCTGGGGCCAACGTCCTGACTTTC. Its protein product is CTSSHGTSVSGANVLTF.

This clonotype turned up a few times. The gene calls are TRBV11-1 and TRBJ2-3, with D possibly TRBD2 on 6 matching bases. The CDR3 sequence is 15 residues long. CDR1 is SGHAT, CDR2 FQDESV, per germline (reference sequence). V shed 5 bases and J shed 0 bases, with 12 bases lying between them. DNA for the CDR3: TGTGCCAGCAGCCGGGACTTAACTAGCACAGATACGCAGTATTTT. Translating gives CASSRDLTSTDTQYF.

As regards this clonotype: A single base separates this from a much larger clone, so it may be a read error. The CDR3 region is CARSPTGVGEKLFF. As DNA, the CDR3 is TGCGCCAGGAGCCCGACAGGGGTGGGTGAAAAACTGTTTTTT. This chain links TRBV5-1 with TRBJ1-4; 8 bases are shared with TRBD1. Germline assignment: CDR1 SGHRS and CDR2 YFSETQ. The CDR3 loop spans 14 amino acids. The trim removed 8 bases at V and 7 bases at J, leaving 10 bases unmatched.

The chain recombines TRBV4-3 with TRBJ1-2, with D perhaps matching TRBD1 (5 bases). Looked up from germline, CDR1 is LGHNA and CDR2 is YSLEER. CDR3 size: 14 residues. The CDR3 region has the DNA TGCATCAGCAGCCAAGAAGAGGGGATGGCTGGCTACACCTTC. It specifies CISSQEEGMAGYTF.

This clonotype was detected ten times or more. CDR3 DNA: TGTGCCAGCAGCCCACAGACAGGGGACTATGGCTACACCTTC. Its translation: CASSPQTGDYGYTF. The J gene is TRBJ1-2, the V gene TRBV7-8, with 8 bases identical to TRBD1. With 5 bases clipped from V and 3 bases from J, the junction kept 5 bases outside the gene matches. The CDR3 is 14 amino acids. The V gene's germline CDR1 is SGHVS and CDR2 FQNEAQ.

By its share, this clonotype is medium-sized. This chain connects TRBV4-1 to TRBJ1-2; tentative D call: TRBD1 (5 bases). Trimming took 1 base from V and 2 from J, leaving 8 bases between them. This CDR3 is built from 14 residues. Looked up from germline, CDR1 is MGHRA and CDR2 is YSYEKL. The CDR3 spells CASSQVNRNYGYTF. CDR3 in DNA: TGCGCCAGCAGCCAAGTTAACAGGAACTATGGCTACACCTTC.

This clonotype came up a few times. A much larger clone differs from this one at a single base, so this may be a read error. The chain is built from TRBV12-3 or TRBV12-4 and TRBJ2-1; the D is unclear. The CDR3 consists of 13 residues. The CDR3 sequence: CASSLGLYNEQSF. The CDR3, as DNA: TGTGCCAGCAGTTTAGGTCTCTACAATGAGCAGTCCTTC.

This clonotype was found a few times. The J gene is TRBJ1-2, the V gene TRBV6-1; 8 bases map to TRBD1. The length of the CDR3 is 12 residues. Germline V gene lookup returns CDR1 MNHNS and CDR2 SASEGT. With V trimmed by 2 bases and J by 14 bases, 7 bases remained unmatched. In DNA form, the CDR3 reads TGTGCCAGCAGTGAAATGGACAGGGAGAAAACCTTC. It encodes CASSEMDREKTF.

Only one count was recorded for this clonotype. Relative to the germline gene, one junction end is altered; a read error may explain this. The rearrangement uses TRBV4-1 and TRBJ2-1; D gene uncertain. The CDR3 is made up of 12 amino acids. Germline lookup yields CDR1 MGHRA and CDR2 YSYEKL. Here the CDR3 reads CASSQDDDIPYF. The CDR3 nucleotides read TGCGCCAGCAGCCAAGACGATGACATTCCGTACTTC.

As regards this clonotype: A read error may produce the germline difference seen at one junction end. J is TRBJ2-7 and V is TRBV5-1; perhaps TRBD1 as D (5 bases). There are 14 residues in the CDR3. Looked up from germline, CDR1 is SGHRS and CDR2 is YFSETQ. CDR3: CASSSSWTTAEQYF. The CDR3 bases are TGCGCCAGTAGCTCCTCCTGGACAACCGCCGAGCAGTACTTC.

As for this clonotype: An end of the junction does not agree with germline; a read error may underlie this. This chain connects TRBV6-1 to TRBJ2-1; TRBD1 aligns across 10 bases. CDR3 length: 15 residues. Germline loops: CDR1 MNHNS, CDR2 SASEGT. CDR3 region: CASSRGTGESNEQFF. CDR3 sequence (DNA): TGTGCCAGCAGTAGGGGGACAGGGGAATCCAATGAACAGTTCTTC.

This clonotype has ten or more counts. The J gene is TRBJ1-2, the V gene TRBV6-5; no clear D gene. With 0 bases removed from V and 0 bases from J, the gap between germline ends came to 8 bases. Germline-derived CDR1 and CDR2 are MNHEY and SVGAGI. This CDR3 spans 15 amino acids. For the CDR3, the DNA is TGTGCCAGCAGTTACTCGATGGGCGCTAACTATGGCTACACCTTC. It is translated as CASSYSMGANYGYTF.

This clonotype was observed at least ten times. This chain uses TRBV12-3 or TRBV12-4 with TRBJ2-7; perhaps D is TRBD1 or TRBD2 (6 bases each). Trimming pared 5 bases from V and 5 bases from J, leaving 13 bases between. This CDR3 is 13 amino acids long. The CDR3: CASSTPGAHEQYF. CDR3 bases: TGTGCCAGCAGTACCCCGGGGGCCCACGAGCAGTACTTC.

As regards this clonotype: One end of the junction varies from germline; a read error may be responsible. This sequence joins TRBV10-3 and TRBJ2-2; 10 nucleotides line up with TRBD1. The V gene's germline CDR1 is ENHRY and CDR2 SYGVKD. This CDR3 comprises 15 residues. The CDR3 DNA follows: TGTGCCCTCAGCAAGACAGGGGGCAACACCGGGGAGCTGTTTTTT. Protein sequence: CALSKTGGNTGELFF.

This clonotype has ten or more counts. V gene TRBV5-1 combines with J gene TRBJ2-1, with a weak D call TRBD2 (6 bases). Germline V gene data show CDR1 as SGHRS and CDR2 as YFSETQ. Trimming shortened V by 0 bases and J by 3 bases, and 10 bases separated the two germline ends. The CDR3 length is 15 residues. CDR3 in DNA: TGCGCCAGCAGCTTGGGAGCGGGTGACTACAATGAGCAGTTCTTC. It encodes CASSLGAGDYNEQFF. The whole variable domain, filled in from reference TRBV5-1 and TRBJ2-1, reads KAGVTQTPRYLIKTRGQQVTLSCSPISGHRSVSWYQQTPGQGLQFLFEYFSETQRNKGNFPGRFSGRQFSNSRSEMNVSTLELGDSALYLCASSLGAGDYNEQFFGPGTRLTVL.

Comments on this clonotype: Germline and junction disagree at one end, which may indicate a read error. This chain connects TRBV20-1 to TRBJ1-1, with D unclear. CDR1 is DFQATT, CDR2 SNEGSKA, per germline (reference sequence). This CDR3 spans 13 amino acids. The CDR3 here is CGARDWVNTEAFF. The CDR3 DNA reads as TGCGGTGCTAGAGATTGGGTGAACACTGAAGCTTTCTTT.

Turning to this clonotype: No conserved phenylalanine or tryptophan ends this CDR3, so it is likely a read error. The rearrangement links TRBV4-2 to TRBJ2-1; no clear D gene. Germline assignment: CDR1 LGHNA and CDR2 YNFKEQ. The CDR3 has 15 residues. CDR3 nucleotide sequence: TGTGCCAGCAGCCAAGATGAACGGTCCTGCAATGAGCAGTTCCTC. As protein: CASSQDERSCNEQFL.

Notes on this clonotype: A read error may explain this, as a much larger clone is one base away. This chain connects TRBV6-8 to TRBJ1-1; 9 nucleotides line up with TRBD1. The CDR3 extends over 17 amino acids. V lost 2 bases and J lost 2; bases outside the gene matches: 9. Germline V gives CDR1 MNHGY, CDR2 SAAAGT. The CDR3 region is CASSYVLRTGENTEAFF. CDR3 sequence (DNA): TGTGCCAGCAGTTACGTGCTCCGGACAGGGGAAAACACTGAAGCTTTCTTT.